This T cell receptor beta chain emerged from a study of tumor and adjacent non-tumor tissue in lung cancer (dated by TCRdb to the late 2010s). Notes on the research overall: The cohort included eleven to twelve adenocarcinoma, 2 squamous cell carcinoma and 1 small cell lung cancer patients. Among the approximately 15 patients, ages ranged from about 31 to 85 years, around ten were men and 5 were women, and disease was TNM stage I to III. Bulk TCRbeta repertoires were compared between lung tumor tissue and matched distant non-tumor lung tissue obtained from 15 lung cancer patients. Sequencing generated a total of approximately 130,000,000 productive TCRbeta reads, averaging about 4.2 million reads per sample. TCRbeta CDR3 sequencing was performed on more than 25 paired specimens, with one tumor sample and one normal lung sample collected per patient. Broader findings and caveats from the paper: The top 100 clones accounted for a significantly larger cumulative portion of the repertoire in normal lung than in tumor tissue. Significantly higher TCR diversity was found in younger patients, and higher tumor TCR diversity was associated with shorter overall and disease-free survival. Peripheral blood was not sequenced, so blood TCRbeta repertoires in these lung cancer patients were not examined. Neither the sequencing platform nor unique molecular identifiers are mentioned in the methods. The cohort had only 15 or so patients, and the authors noted that larger samples and more detailed clinical data are needed. Significantly higher TCR diversity (inverse Simpson) was observed in tumor tissue than in normal lung tissue (roughly 390 vs 170, P = 0.0075, Mann-Whitney U test).

RNA was isolated from bulk unsorted tissue, and RNA quality was assessed with a NanoDrop ND-1000 and an Agilent 2100. Distant non-tumor tissue taken more than 3 cm from the tumor edge was used as the normal lung sample. The donors were newly diagnosed lung cancer patients admitted for thoracic surgery in China from August to November 2014 who had not received prior chemotherapy. The study excluded patients who had received radiotherapy or chemotherapy before or who had another cancer at the same time. Surgical tissue pieces of roughly 1-2.3 cm3 were preserved in RNAlater solution and stored at -80 °C until use. The library was prepared using multiplex PCR. Reads for this sample came from an Illumina HiSeq 2500. TCRbeta libraries were constructed through three rounds of nested PCR with primers (Table S4) according to protocols adapted from ARM-PCR. Before sequencing, PCR products of 200-500 bp were cut from the gel and purified using the QIAquick gel extraction kit. Under the source paper's analysis protocol: Trimmomatic was used to clean the reads, FLASH was used to merge the reads into complete CDR3 sequences, and MiTCR was used to assign the reads to V(D)J germline segments. Clonal diversity was calculated as the inverse Simpson's index using VDJtools. In-frame sequences lacking a premature stop codon were counted as productive reads. TCRdb handled the public reads itself, with Q25 trimming in fastp and clone calling in MiXCR, and kept productive beta chains. CDR3 protein duplicates are merged, each entry listing the most common genes and DNA. The V and J calls and clone size are TCRdb's, not the authors'. The sample profile shows 90,000 to 100,000 distinct CDR3 sequences; more than 80% of them were found once. The ten largest clones add up to less than 40% of the sample.

The CDR3 numbers 13 amino acids, ends counted. Of the read, only the CDR3 DNA is kept; its 39 bases are in frame from base 1. V and J lose 2 bases and 5 bases, and a span of 10 bases separates them. Of note for this clonotype: The specificity of this receptor is unknown. No conserved phenylalanine or tryptophan ends this CDR3, so it is likely a read error.

Material: distant non-tumor lung tissue. Recombination linked TRBV12-3 or TRBV12-4 to TRBJ2-7; the D gene remains uncertain. The receptor was isolated from a man aged 60 to 69 with small cell lung cancer. Here is the DNA: TGTGCCAGCAGTTTAATAAGCACCCACGAGCAGTACCTC. Its protein product is CASSLISTHEQYL.